A single TCR beta chain is shown here with its context. This sample is drawn from a study of cytomegalovirus exposure and HLA in healthy donors. PCR was performed using 60 Vbeta and 13 Jbeta primers. Measured with immunoSEQ multiplex PCR; TCRdb has only the in-frame clones, and not every one. The table has roughly 200,000 clones, roughly an eighth seen once. The CDR3 consists of 16 residues. V was clipped by 4 bases and J by 5 bases; unmatched bases: 10. CDR1 and CDR2 from the germline V gene are MNHEY and SVGAGI. The gene calls are TRBV6-5 and TRBJ2-2; TRBD1 matches at 7 bases. The sequenced material came from PBMCs. The receptor was isolated from a man aged 50 to 59 in good health and CMV-seropositive. The CDR3 nucleotides read TGTGCCAGCAGTTCCGACAGGGTAAAACTGACCGGGGAGCTGTTTTTT. Its protein product is CASSSDRVKLTGELFF.